Following are 6 T cell receptor beta chains from one sample sequenced in a study of T cells in Graves' hyperthyroidism and ophthalmopathy (dated by TCRdb to the late 2010s). Libraries were prepared through multiplex PCR. Data came from an Illumina HiSeq 2000. The TCR beta CDR3 regions were amplified from the RNA transcripts. The first round of RT-PCR for the TCR CDR3 was performed with the HTBI primer set and the Qiagen OneStep RT-PCR kit. TCRdb itself trimmed the public reads at Q25 with fastp, ran MiXCR and retained productive beta chains. Every distinct CDR3 protein forms one entry, paired with its most common genes and DNA. The sample includes roughly 200,000 distinct CDR3 sequences, with around 16% observed a single time. About 50% of the sample is in the top ten clones. The sequencing input was blood. These receptors were obtained from a woman in her fifties or sixties with Graves' hyperthyroidism.

This clonotype was detected many times. This chain links TRBV30 with TRBJ1-1; maybe TRBD1 (5 bases). This CDR3 contains 13 residues. V gave up 1 base and J gave up 11 bases, with 17 bases separating them. CDR1 is GTSNPN and CDR2 is SVGIG in the germline V gene (reference sequence). CDR3: CAWSDGGGGKAFF. CDR3 nucleotides: TGTGCCTGGAGTGATGGAGGCGGGGGGAAGGCTTTCTTT.

This clonotype was picked up many times. The rearrangement joins TRBV18 to TRBJ2-7, with 9 bases fitting TRBD1. Per germline, CDR1 KGHSH and CDR2 LQKENI. V shed 0 bases, J shed 3 bases, and the junction held 6 bases outside the gene matches. The CDR3 spans 16 residues. The CDR3 DNA follows: TGTGCCAGCTCACCACCGGGGACAGGGACACTCTACGAGCAGTACTTC. As protein: CASSPPGTGTLYEQYF.

This clonotype was picked up a small number of times. The chain carries TRBV28 and TRBJ1-4; 8 nucleotides align to TRBD1. The CDR3 totals 15 residues. With 2 bases clipped from V and 4 bases from J, the junction kept 3 bases outside the gene matches. Germline CDR1 and CDR2: MDHEN and SYDVKM. The CDR3 DNA reads TGTGCCAGCAGTTTACGCGGACAGGGTAATGAAAAACTGTTTTTT. Protein product: CASSLRGQGNEKLFF.

This clonotype was counted many times. The V and J genes are TRBV27 and TRBJ2-4; 9 nucleotides agree with TRBD1. Germline trimming cut 7 bases from V and 11 bases from J; bases unmatched to any gene: 15. This CDR3 is 15 amino acids long. Germline V lookup: CDR1 MNHEY, CDR2 SMNVEV (reference sequence). CDR3 DNA sequence: TGTGCCAGCACTCCACAACATCGGGACAGGGCCGTTCAGTACTTC. Translated: CASTPQHRDRAVQYF.

This clonotype has ten or more counts. The J gene is TRBJ2-1, the V gene TRBV2; D tentatively reads TRBD1 or TRBD2 (5 bases each). The length of the CDR3 is 21 residues. CDR1 is SNHLY and CDR2 is FYNNEI in the germline V gene. V shed 2 bases and J shed 8 bases, with 34 bases lying between them. Here the CDR3 reads CASSERGPKGFVGPARDEQFF. The CDR3 DNA sequence: TGTGCCAGCAGTGAAAGGGGTCCGAAGGGTTTCGTGGGACCCGCGCGGGATGAGCAGTTCTTC. The entire variable domain, with the rest obtained from reference TRBV2 and TRBJ2-1, is as follows: EPEVTQTPSHQVTQMGQEVILRCVPISNHLYFYWYRQILGQKVEFLVSFYNNEISEKSEIFDDQFSVERPDGSNFTLKIRSTKLEDSAMYFCASSERGPKGFVGPARDEQFFGPGTRLTVL.

This chain connects TRBV9 to TRBJ2-3; possible D gene TRBD2, 7 bases. Germline CDR1 is SGDLS and CDR2 is YYNGEE. V was trimmed by 6 bases and J by 4 bases, leaving 18 bases between them. This CDR3 has 15 amino acids. This CDR3 reads CASTPRGGAADTQYF. Here the CDR3 DNA reads TGTGCCAGCACCCCACGTGGGGGGGCCGCAGATACGCAGTATTTT.